The 5 T cell receptor beta chains presented below share a single source sample, sequenced in a study of blood T cell repertoires in COVID-19. Data came from immunoSEQ multiplex PCR; TCRdb stores just in-frame clones and leaves some out. In the table there are around 470,000 clones, 89% of which are singletons. Sample: peripheral blood. All receptors derive from a man aged 18 to 30 with COVID-19, enrolled during active disease.

This rearrangement joins TRBV4-2 to TRBJ1-6; D is undetermined. Trimming stripped 0 bases from V and 6 bases from J, with 12 bases between. The length of the CDR3 is 16 residues. Looked up from germline, CDR1 is LGHNA and CDR2 is YNFKEQ. The CDR3 DNA reads as TGTGCCAGCAGCCAAGATCTTGCAGCGTTTAATTCACCCCTCCACTTT. Its translation: CASSQDLAAFNSPLHF.

The chain carries TRBV24-1 and TRBJ2-5; D remains ambiguous. CDR3 size: 14 residues. Between the trimmed V and J ends, which lost 2 bases and 5 bases, there was a span of 11 bases. CDR1 is KGHDR and CDR2 is SFDVKD in the germline V gene. As DNA, the CDR3 is TGTGCCACCAGTGATTACGAGGAAAACGAGACCCAGTACTTC. Translated, it gives CATSDYEENETQYF.

About this clone itself: Additional DNA sequences in this sample encode the identical CDR3. The V gene is TRBV3-1 (or the pseudogene TRBV3-2), the J gene TRBJ1-1; D uncertain. The germline gives CDR1 LGHDT, CDR2 YNNKEL (reference sequence). Trimming took 4 bases from V and 5 from J, leaving 11 bases between them. This CDR3 has 13 amino acids. This chain's CDR3 is CASSLTGGTEAFF. In nucleotides, the CDR3 is TGTGCCAGCAGCCTCACGGGAGGGACTGAAGCTTTCTTT.

The chain is built from TRBV5-4 and TRBJ2-7; TRBD1 might be the D (5 bases). This CDR3 region has 14 residues. Germline values: CDR1 SGHNT, CDR2 YYREEE (reference sequence). V was clipped by 4 bases and J by 4 bases, with 15 bases between them. The CDR3 loop is CASSKPDIPYEQYF. CDR3 nucleotides: TGTGCCAGCAGCAAACCGGACATCCCATACGAGCAGTACTTC.

This sequence joins TRBV7-2 and TRBJ2-7; 11 bases map to TRBD2. The CDR3 runs to 16 residues. CDR1 is SGHTA and CDR2 is FQGNSA in the germline V gene. V shed 4 bases, J shed 4 bases, and the junction held 9 bases outside the gene matches. The DNA for the CDR3 is TGTGCCAGCAGCTCCGAACTAGCGGGAGAAGGGTACGAGCAGTACTTC. Its protein product is CASSSELAGEGYEQYF.